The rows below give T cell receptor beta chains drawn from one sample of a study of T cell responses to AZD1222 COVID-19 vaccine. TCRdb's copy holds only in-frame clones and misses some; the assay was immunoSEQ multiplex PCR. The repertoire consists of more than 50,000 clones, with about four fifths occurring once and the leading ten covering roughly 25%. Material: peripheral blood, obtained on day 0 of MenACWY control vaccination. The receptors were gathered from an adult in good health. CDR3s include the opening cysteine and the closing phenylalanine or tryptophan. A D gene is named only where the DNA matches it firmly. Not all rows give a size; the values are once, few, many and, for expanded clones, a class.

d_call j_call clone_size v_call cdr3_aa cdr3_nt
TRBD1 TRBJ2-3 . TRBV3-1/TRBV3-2 CASSPTDRGPQYF TGTGCCAGCAGCCCCACGGACAGGGGGCCACAGTATTTT
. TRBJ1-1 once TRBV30 CAWNGDTNTEAFF TGTGCCTGGAATGGGGATACGAACACTGAAGCTTTCTTT
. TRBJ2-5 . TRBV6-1 CASNSGQETQYF TGTGCCAGCAACTCTGGCCAAGAGACCCAGTACTTC
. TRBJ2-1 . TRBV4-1 CASSSPGYNEQFF TGCGCCAGCAGCTCACCGGGCTACAATGAGCAGTTCTTC
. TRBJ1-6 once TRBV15 CATSRSAYNSPLHF TGTGCCACCAGCAGATCGGCCTATAATTCACCCCTCCACTTT
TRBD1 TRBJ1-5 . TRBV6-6 CATGQGAESNQPQHF TGTGCCACGGGCCAGGGGGCCGAGAGCAATCAGCCCCAGCATTTT
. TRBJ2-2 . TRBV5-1 CASSVNPGTGELFF TGCGCCAGCAGCGTAAACCCAGGGACCGGGGAGCTGTTTTTT
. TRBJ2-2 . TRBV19 CASSTLSSGELFF TGTGCCAGTAGTACCCTCTCGTCCGGGGAGCTGTTTTTT
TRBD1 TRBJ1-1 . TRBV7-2 CASSERDRGPLTEAFF TGTGCCAGCAGCGAACGGGACAGGGGGCCCCTCACTGAAGCTTTCTTT
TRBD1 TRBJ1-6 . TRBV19 CASSQDRGRSPLHF TGTGCCAGTAGCCAAGACAGGGGGCGTTCACCCCTCCACTTT
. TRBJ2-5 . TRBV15 CATSLRSAQETQYF TGTGCCACCAGCCTACGGAGCGCCCAAGAGACCCAGTACTTC
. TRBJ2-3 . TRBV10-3 CAISDAPKLDTQYF TGTGCCATCAGTGATGCGCCAAAATTAGATACGCAGTATTTT
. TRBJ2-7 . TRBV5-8 CASRYPLLTYEQYF TGTGCCAGCAGGTACCCCCTCCTGACCTACGAGCAGTACTTC
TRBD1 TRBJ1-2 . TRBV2 CASSGPLTGGDGYTF TGTGCCAGCAGTGGACCCCTAACAGGGGGTGATGGCTACACCTTC
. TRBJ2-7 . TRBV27 CASSLGGTYEQYF TGTGCCAGCAGTTTGGGCGGTACCTACGAGCAGTACTTC
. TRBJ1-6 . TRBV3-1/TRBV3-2 CASSLGPRGYPLHF TGTGCCAGCAGCCTAGGTCCAAGGGGGTATCCCCTCCACTTT
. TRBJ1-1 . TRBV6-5 CASSYSGGTEAFF TGTGCCAGCAGTTACTCGGGGGGTACTGAAGCTTTCTTT
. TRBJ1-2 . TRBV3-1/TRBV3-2 CASSTRLGDGYTF TGTGCCAGCAGCACCCGACTGGGGGATGGCTACACCTTC